What follows describes a single T cell receptor (beta chain). This record belongs to a study of sequential checkpoint blockade in melanoma. About the research overall: Randomization was 1:1 between first-line nivolumab→ipilimumab and ipilimumab→nivolumab. Each arm's sequence ended with maintenance nivolumab.

TCRdb's table, derived via immunoSEQ multiplex PCR, lists solely in-frame clones and lacks some. The sample contains 25,000 to 30,000 clones, roughly 77% of which appear only once. As to treatment: randomized to nivolumab then ipilimumab (arm A) or the reverse (arm B). No patient had prior DNA-damaging chemotherapy. From thawed PBMCs, live CD3+CD8+ cells negative for CD19 and CD56 were sorted. Germline V gene lookup returns CDR1 SNHLY and CDR2 FYNNEI. The CDR3 sequence is 15 residues long. The germline V and J ends were trimmed by 2 bases and 1 base, with 11 bases remaining between them. The sequences come from CD8+ T cells sorted from blood (inferred from file names), collected from a patient given nivolumab and ipilimumab in sequence. This TCR was sampled from a human donor with melanoma. V is TRBV2 and J is TRBJ1-2; D may be TRBD1 (6 bases). CDR3 region: CASSETTGFNYGYTF. In DNA, the CDR3 is TGTGCCAGCAGTGAAACTACAGGGTTTAACTATGGCTACACCTTC.